Presented here are 7 T cell receptor beta chains from one specimen sequenced in a study of T cells in Graves' hyperthyroidism and ophthalmopathy. It was RNA transcripts that yielded the amplified TCR beta CDR3 regions. An initial round of RT-PCR targeting the TCR CDR3 relied on the HTBI primer set. Each CDR3 protein gets one entry after TCRdb re-called the multiplex PCR reads with MiXCR. The data hold about 600,000 distinct CDR3 sequences, with 13% to 15% observed a single time. Source material: blood. Source of these receptors: a woman between 18 and 30 years old with Graves' ophthalmopathy.

This clonotype was seen ten or more times. The chain joins TRBV28 to TRBJ2-1, with 11 bases aligning to TRBD2. CDR1 MDHEN and CDR2 SYDVKM come from the germline V gene. The CDR3 is 20 residues long. After removal of 5 bases from V and 3 bases from J, the junction contained 18 bases not matched to a gene. CDR3 protein: CASSHPGQGSGRARYNEQFF. The CDR3 region has the DNA TGTGCCAGCAGTCACCCGGGACAGGGTAGCGGGAGGGCCCGCTACAATGAGCAGTTCTTC.

This clonotype was seen many times. The chain combines TRBV3-1 with TRBJ1-1; a possible D gene is TRBD1 (5 bases). Per the germline V gene, CDR1 is LGHDT and CDR2 is YNNKEL (reference sequence). The CDR3 sequence is 17 residues long. V lost 5 bases and J lost 1, with 20 bases in between. For the CDR3, the DNA is TGTGCCAGCAGCGCGCACCCAGGGTACTGGGGGAACACTGAAGCTTTCTTT. It is translated as CASSAHPGYWGNTEAFF.

This clonotype occurred many times. This chain connects TRBV5-5 to TRBJ1-5; weak D call: TRBD1 (5 bases). V lost 0 bases, J lost 0 bases, and 10 bases lay in between. The CDR3 is 16 amino acids. The germline gives CDR1 SGHKS, CDR2 YYEKEE (reference sequence). The CDR3 protein is CASSLVGAYSNQPQHF. For the CDR3, the DNA is TGTGCCAGCAGCTTGGTCGGGGCTTATAGCAATCAGCCCCAGCATTTT.

This clonotype has just a few counts. The chain combines TRBV18 with TRBJ2-4; D uncertain. Germline V gene lookup returns CDR1 KGHSH and CDR2 LQKENI. V was cut by 3 bases and J by 3 bases, with 12 bases left in between. This CDR3 spans 15 amino acids. In nucleotides, the CDR3 is TGTGCCAGCTCACCGTCCGCCGAAAGCAAAAACATTCAGTACTTC. Amino acids: CASSPSAESKNIQYF. Supplemented by reference TRBV18 and TRBJ2-4, the full variable domain reads NAGVMQNPRHLVRRRGQEARLRCSPMKGHSHVYWYRQLPEEGLKFMVYLQKENIIDESGMPKERFSAEFPKEGPSILRIQQVVRGDSAAYFCASSPSAESKNIQYFGAGTRLSVL.

This clonotype was observed at least ten times. The V call is TRBV7-8, the J call TRBJ2-1; TRBD2 aligns across 10 bases. CDR3 length: 17 residues. Germline CDR1 and CDR2: SGHVS and FQNEAQ. Unmatched junction bases numbered 10, after V lost 3 bases and J lost 5 bases. The CDR3: CASSFGLAATRNNEQFF. DNA of the CDR3: TGTGCCAGCAGCTTCGGACTAGCGGCCACTAGAAACAATGAGCAGTTCTTC.

This chain uses TRBV9 with TRBJ2-2; D tentatively fits TRBD1 or TRBD2 (5 bases each). CDR1 is SGDLS and CDR2 is YYNGEE in the germline V gene. The V end lost 7 bases, the J end lost 7 bases, and 29 bases lay between the germline ends. This CDR3 is built from 18 residues. CDR3 residues: CASSLHPGTSGFGGELFF. CDR3 nucleotide sequence: TGTGCCAGCTCACTCCACCCCGGGACCTCAGGGTTCGGCGGGGAGCTGTTTTTT.

The chain uses TRBV5-1 and TRBJ2-3; D tentatively fits TRBD1 or TRBD2 (6 bases each). In germline, CDR1 is SGHRS, CDR2 YFSETQ. The ends were cut back, 3 bases at V and 2 bases at J, with 10 bases in the middle. There are 14 residues in the CDR3. The CDR3 is CASSWGAYTDTQYF. The CDR3 coding sequence is TGCGCCAGCAGCTGGGGGGCTTACACAGATACGCAGTATTTT.